Below, 16 T cell receptor beta chains from the same sample are listed, as sequenced in a study of blood T cell repertoires in COVID-19. This table comes from immunoSEQ multiplex PCR, and its TCRdb copy is limited to in-frame clones, with some not included. The table shows some 16,000 clones, with roughly nine tenths occurring only once. Sequencing used peripheral blood. The receptors come from a man older than 75 with acute or convalescent COVID-19.

The V and J genes are TRBV5-6 and TRBJ1-6; no clear D gene. CDR3 length: 15 amino acids. Trimming took 1 base from V and 13 from J, leaving 18 bases between them. The V gene's germline CDR1 is SGHDT and CDR2 YYEEEE. The CDR3 is CASSLYGIQVQPLHF. The CDR3 region has the DNA TGTGCCAGCAGCTTGTACGGAATCCAGGTGCAGCCCCTCCACTTT.

The chain couples TRBV9 to TRBJ1-2, with 8 bases lining up with TRBD1. Germline V gene sequence: CDR1 SGDLS, CDR2 YYNGEE. Unmatched junction bases numbered 9, after V lost 4 bases and J lost 4 bases. CDR3 length equals 15 residues. As DNA, the CDR3 is TGTGCCAGCAGCCCCCCGACAGGGGTCCCCTATGGCTACACCTTC. It codes for CASSPPTGVPYGYTF.

This sequence joins TRBV30 and TRBJ1-5, with D uncertain. This CDR3 is built from 13 residues. The V and J ends lost 0 bases and 3 bases respectively, with 6 bases between them. Germline CDR1 is GTSNPN and CDR2 is SVGIG (reference sequence). The CDR3 DNA sequence: TGTGCCTGGAGTGTAAGCACCAATCAGCCCCAGCATTTT. Translating it yields CAWSVSTNQPQHF.

The V call is TRBV30, the J call TRBJ1-6; TRBD1 aligns across 9 bases. Trimming took 1 base from V and 10 from J; bases not matched to a gene: 8. There are 15 residues in the CDR3. Looked up from germline, CDR1 is GTSNPN and CDR2 is SVGIG (reference sequence). The CDR3, as DNA: TGTGCCTGGAGTGGAGCGACAGGGGGAGGGTCACCCCTCCACTTT. Its translation is CAWSGATGGGSPLHF.

The chain recombines TRBV6-5 with TRBJ2-7; TRBD2 matches 15 bases. V shed 8 bases and J 4 bases; nucleotides not matched to a gene: 6. This CDR3 is 15 amino acids long. The V gene's germline CDR1 is MNHEY and CDR2 SVGAGI. CDR3 in amino acids: CASGLAGGRGYEQYF. The CDR3 coding sequence is TGTGCCAGCGGACTAGCGGGAGGGCGAGGATACGAGCAGTACTTC.

The chain is built from TRBV7-9 and TRBJ2-7; D might be TRBD1 (5 bases). CDR1 and CDR2 from the germline V gene are SEHNR and FQNEAQ (reference sequence). V was cut by 5 bases and J by 5 bases, with 13 bases left in between. The CDR3 loop spans 13 amino acids. CDR3 nucleotide sequence: TGTGCCAGCAGCCCCGACAGAGGCCACGAGCAGTACTTC. It translates to CASSPDRGHEQYF.

The chain links TRBV19 to TRBJ1-2; D possibly corresponds to TRBD1 (5 bases). Germline V gives CDR1 LNHDA, CDR2 SQIVND (reference sequence). The V and J ends lost 1 base and 0 bases respectively, with 6 bases between them. The CDR3 length is 14 residues. CDR3 DNA: TGTGCCAGTAGTATAGCGACAGCTAACTATGGCTACACCTTC. Its translation is CASSIATANYGYTF.

This chain links TRBV5-4 with TRBJ2-1; 11 nucleotides agree with TRBD2. The J segment lost 6 bases and the V segment lost 4 bases, leaving 9 bases of the junction unmatched. The length of the CDR3 is 16 residues. Germline CDR1 SGHNT, CDR2 YYREEE (reference sequence). CDR3 sequence reads: CASSTKLAGELNEQFF. The CDR3 DNA sequence: TGTGCCAGCAGCACGAAACTAGCGGGAGAACTCAATGAGCAGTTCTTC.

This chain connects TRBV12-3 or TRBV12-4 to TRBJ1-2; possibly TRBD1 for D (5 bases). The CDR3 contains 13 residues. Trimming left V 1 base short and J 4 bases short, with 7 bases between. This chain's CDR3 is CASSLGQGYGYTF. DNA of the CDR3: TGTGCCAGCAGTTTAGGGCAGGGCTATGGCTACACCTTC.

J is TRBJ2-7 and V is TRBV10-2, with 7 bases identical to TRBD2. Germline V CDR1 and CDR2: WSHSY, SAAADI. The CDR3 spans 14 residues. Losses at the gene ends were 6 bases for V and 2 bases for J; bases not matched to a gene: 7. CDR3 in DNA: TGCGCCAGCAGATCCTCGGGAGGCACCTACGAGCAGTACTTC. Translation gives CASRSSGGTYEQYF.

V usage is TRBV18 and J usage is TRBJ1-4; D not certain. Germline V gives CDR1 KGHSH, CDR2 LQKENI. Deletions cut 6 bases from V and 0 bases from J, with 11 bases between. The CDR3 length is 15 residues. In DNA form, the CDR3 reads TGTGCCAGCTCTCAAAACTTGGCAACTAATGAAAAACTGTTTTTT. Its translation: CASSQNLATNEKLFF.

This chain connects TRBV20-1 to TRBJ2-7; D gene unclear. Trimming left V 3 bases short and J 2 bases short, with 5 bases between. CDR3 length: 11 residues. Germline CDR1 and CDR2: DFQATT and SNEGSKA (reference sequence). In DNA, the CDR3 is TGCAGTGCTAGTGCAACCTACGAGCAGTACTTC. It encodes CSASATYEQYF.

This rearrangement joins TRBV27 to TRBJ1-1, with 11 positions matching TRBD1. Germline CDR1 is MNHEY and CDR2 is SMNVEV (reference sequence). J gave up 5 bases and V 4 bases, and 3 bases lay outside the gene matches. This CDR3 spans 14 amino acids. The CDR3 DNA sequence: TGTGCCAGCAGTTCCGGGACAGGGGGAACTGAAGCTTTCTTT. Its protein product is CASSSGTGGTEAFF.

This chain joins TRBV5-1 and TRBJ2-5; 10 nucleotides align to TRBD2. In germline, CDR1 is SGHRS, CDR2 YFSETQ. There are 15 residues in the CDR3. V trimming: 0 bases; J trimming: 1 base; junction bases outside the gene matches: 0. The CDR3: CASSLGLAGQETQYF. In DNA, the CDR3 is TGCGCCAGCAGCTTGGGACTAGCGGGCCAAGAGACCCAGTACTTC. The full variable domain, in which reference TRBV5-1 and TRBJ2-5 provide the parts outside the CDR3, is KAGVTQTPRYLIKTRGQQVTLSCSPISGHRSVSWYQQTPGQGLQFLFEYFSETQRNKGNFPGRFSGRQFSNSRSEMNVSTLELGDSALYLCASSLGLAGQETQYFGPGTRLLVL.

This clone was observed a single time. This chain uses TRBV7-9 with TRBJ2-3, with 8 bases lining up with TRBD1. CDR3 length: 15 amino acids. Germline V gene sequence: CDR1 SEHNR, CDR2 FQNEAQ (reference sequence). Unmatched junction bases numbered 5, after V lost 2 bases and J lost 4 bases. The CDR3 spells CASSLLQGESDTQYF. The DNA for the CDR3 is TGTGCCAGCAGCTTATTACAGGGGGAGTCAGATACGCAGTATTTT. Combining the CDR3 with reference TRBV7-9 and TRBJ2-3 gives the whole variable domain DTGVSQNPRHKITKRGQNVTFRCDPISEHNRLYWYRQTLGQGPEFLTYFQNEAQLEKSRLLSDRFSAERPKGSFSTLEIQRTEQGDSAMYLCASSLLQGESDTQYFGPGTRLTVL.

The chain is built from TRBV11-3 and TRBJ2-1; 7 positions agree with TRBD2. CDR3 size: 16 residues. The J segment lost 9 bases and the V segment lost 2 bases, leaving 13 bases of the junction unmatched. Germline V gene sequence: CDR1 SGHNT, CDR2 YENEEA. Here the CDR3 reads CASSLRHQGGRSEQFF. The DNA of the CDR3 is TGTGCCAGCAGCTTACGACACCAGGGAGGGCGGAGTGAGCAGTTCTTC.